A selection of T cell receptor beta chains follows, all from one sample in a study of blood T cell repertoires in COVID-19. Produced via immunoSEQ multiplex PCR; TCRdb's table is partial and in-frame only. Counted here are tens of thousands of clones, approximately 87% occurring once; the ten biggest clones make up 10% to 15%. The sequenced sample was peripheral blood. The receptors stem from a human donor in a cohort sampled during active COVID-19. CDR3s include the opening cysteine and the closing phenylalanine or tryptophan. Fields, in order: clone size, D gene, J gene, V gene, CDR3 protein, CDR3 DNA. A D gene is named only where the DNA matches it firmly. Expanded clones get a size class; other rows say once, few or many, or leave the size out.

clone_size: NA
d_call: NA
j_call: TRBJ2-7
v_call: TRBV21-1
cdr3_aa: CASSKAPVAGIYEQYF
cdr3_nt: TGTGCCAGCAGCAAAGCCCCCGTGGCAGGGATCTACGAGCAGTACTTC

clone_size: NA
d_call: NA
j_call: TRBJ1-1
v_call: TRBV10-2
cdr3_aa: CAVVRGLNTEAFF
cdr3_nt: TGCGCCGTGGTGCGGGGGTTGAACACTGAAGCTTTCTTT

clone_size: NA
d_call: NA
j_call: TRBJ1-2
v_call: TRBV27
cdr3_aa: CASSRGGDYLYGYTF
cdr3_nt: TGTGCCAGCAGTCGGGGGGGGGACTACCTCTATGGCTACACCTTC

clone_size: many
d_call: NA
j_call: TRBJ2-7
v_call: TRBV2
cdr3_aa: CASSGEDRYEQYF
cdr3_nt: TGTGCCAGCAGTGGGGAGGACCGTTACGAGCAGTACTTC

clone_size: NA
d_call: NA
j_call: TRBJ2-2
v_call: TRBV18
cdr3_aa: CASSSKKQGTNTGELFF
cdr3_nt: TGTGCCAGCTCATCGAAGAAACAGGGTACGAACACCGGGGAGCTGTTTTTT

clone_size: few
d_call: TRBD1
j_call: TRBJ1-1
v_call: TRBV7-6
cdr3_aa: CASSLGQPGTGEAFF
cdr3_nt: TGTGCCAGCAGCTTGGGACAGCCAGGAACAGGTGAAGCTTTCTTT

clone_size: few
d_call: NA
j_call: TRBJ1-1
v_call: TRBV5-1
cdr3_aa: CASSVGQENTEAFF
cdr3_nt: TGCGCCAGCAGCGTTGGCCAGGAGAACACTGAAGCTTTCTTT

clone_size: NA
d_call: TRBD1
j_call: TRBJ1-6
v_call: TRBV6-5
cdr3_aa: CATIRTGGELTLHF
cdr3_nt: TGTGCCACCATCAGGACAGGGGGCGAGTTAACCCTCCACTTT

clone_size: NA
d_call: TRBD2
j_call: TRBJ2-7
v_call: TRBV11-2
cdr3_aa: CASSLDDLAVAHREQYF
cdr3_nt: TGTGCCAGCAGCTTAGATGATCTAGCGGTGGCCCACCGAGAGCAGTACTTC

clone_size: NA
d_call: NA
j_call: TRBJ2-7
v_call: TRBV7-9
cdr3_aa: CASKTNRGEQYF
cdr3_nt: TGTGCCAGCAAAACGAACCGGGGCGAGCAGTACTTC

clone_size: NA
d_call: NA
j_call: TRBJ1-4
v_call: TRBV21-1
cdr3_aa: CASSKYPGQGGSTNEKLFF
cdr3_nt: TGTGCCAGCAGCAAGTATCCGGGACAGGGGGGTTCTACTAATGAAAAACTGTTTTTT

clone_size: NA
d_call: TRBD1
j_call: TRBJ1-1
v_call: TRBV6-5
cdr3_aa: CASSTRDRVGPEAFF
cdr3_nt: TGTGCCAGCAGTACCCGGGACAGGGTGGGACCTGAAGCTTTCTTT

clone_size: NA
d_call: NA
j_call: TRBJ2-7
v_call: TRBV12-3/TRBV12-4
cdr3_aa: CASSGQTFYEQYF
cdr3_nt: TGTGCCAGCAGCGGACAGACCTTCTACGAGCAGTACTTC

clone_size: NA
d_call: NA
j_call: TRBJ1-4
v_call: TRBV5-1
cdr3_aa: CASSLGRGVEKLFF
cdr3_nt: TGCGCCAGCAGCTTGGGCCGGGGGGTGGAAAAACTGTTTTTT

clone_size: NA
d_call: TRBD1
j_call: TRBJ1-1
v_call: TRBV10-3
cdr3_aa: CAIRGTGGREAFF
cdr3_nt: TGTGCCATCCGGGGGACAGGGGGCCGCGAAGCTTTCTTT

clone_size: NA
d_call: NA
j_call: TRBJ1-1
v_call: TRBV18
cdr3_aa: CASSPKTGGKGHTEAFF
cdr3_nt: TGTGCCAGCTCACCCAAGACAGGCGGAAAGGGACACACTGAAGCTTTCTTT

clone_size: NA
d_call: TRBD2
j_call: TRBJ2-7
v_call: TRBV28
cdr3_aa: CASRSSGASYEQYF
cdr3_nt: TGTGCCAGCAGGTCTAGCGGGGCTTCCTACGAGCAGTACTTC

clone_size: NA
d_call: NA
j_call: TRBJ1-2
v_call: TRBV21-1
cdr3_aa: CASSRDSYYGYTF
cdr3_nt: TGTGCCAGCAGCAGGGACAGTTACTATGGCTACACCTTC

clone_size: NA
d_call: NA
j_call: TRBJ1-5
v_call: TRBV28
cdr3_aa: CASQLSHGVGNQPQHF
cdr3_nt: TGTGCCAGCCAGCTCTCCCACGGGGTTGGGAATCAGCCCCAGCATTTT

clone_size: NA
d_call: NA
j_call: TRBJ2-7
v_call: TRBV19
cdr3_aa: CASSISFWQGKTYEQYF
cdr3_nt: TGTGCCAGTAGTATCTCTTTCTGGCAGGGTAAGACCTACGAGCAGTACTTC

clone_size: few
d_call: TRBD1
j_call: TRBJ1-2
v_call: TRBV9
cdr3_aa: CASSLGQGRFSVYTF
cdr3_nt: TGTGCCAGCAGCTTAGGACAGGGGAGGTTTAGTGTCTACACCTTC

clone_size: NA
d_call: NA
j_call: TRBJ2-1
v_call: TRBV6-5
cdr3_aa: CASRRSKYNEQFF
cdr3_nt: TGTGCCAGCAGGAGAAGTAAATACAATGAGCAGTTCTTC

clone_size: NA
d_call: TRBD2
j_call: TRBJ2-7
v_call: TRBV28
cdr3_aa: CASSSPAGLAGSYEQYF
cdr3_nt: TGTGCCAGCAGTAGCCCCGCGGGGCTAGCGGGTTCCTACGAGCAGTACTTC

clone_size: NA
d_call: NA
j_call: TRBJ2-5
v_call: TRBV2
cdr3_aa: CASSEGRLGGALQETQYF
cdr3_nt: TGTGCCAGCAGTGAAGGGCGGTTAGGCGGGGCTTTGCAAGAGACCCAGTACTTC

clone_size: few
d_call: TRBD1
j_call: TRBJ1-2
v_call: TRBV29-1
cdr3_aa: CSVYRTGYGYTF
cdr3_nt: TGCAGCGTCTACAGGACAGGCTATGGCTACACCTTC

clone_size: NA
d_call: NA
j_call: TRBJ1-5
v_call: TRBV2
cdr3_aa: CASSQGQLQNQPQHF
cdr3_nt: TGTGCCAGCAGTCAAGGACAGCTACAAAATCAGCCCCAGCATTTT

clone_size: NA
d_call: TRBD1
j_call: TRBJ1-2
v_call: TRBV2
cdr3_aa: CASTPDRDIEGYTF
cdr3_nt: TGTGCCAGCACCCCGGACAGGGATATCGAGGGCTACACCTTC

clone_size: NA
d_call: NA
j_call: TRBJ2-3
v_call: TRBV6-7
cdr3_aa: CASSYSNTNMDTQYF
cdr3_nt: TGTGCCAGCAGTTACTCGAACACAAATATGGATACGCAGTATTTT

clone_size: NA
d_call: TRBD1
j_call: TRBJ2-2
v_call: TRBV5-5
cdr3_aa: CASSSTGEGTGELFF
cdr3_nt: TGTGCCAGCAGCTCGACAGGGGAAGGCACCGGGGAGCTGTTTTTT